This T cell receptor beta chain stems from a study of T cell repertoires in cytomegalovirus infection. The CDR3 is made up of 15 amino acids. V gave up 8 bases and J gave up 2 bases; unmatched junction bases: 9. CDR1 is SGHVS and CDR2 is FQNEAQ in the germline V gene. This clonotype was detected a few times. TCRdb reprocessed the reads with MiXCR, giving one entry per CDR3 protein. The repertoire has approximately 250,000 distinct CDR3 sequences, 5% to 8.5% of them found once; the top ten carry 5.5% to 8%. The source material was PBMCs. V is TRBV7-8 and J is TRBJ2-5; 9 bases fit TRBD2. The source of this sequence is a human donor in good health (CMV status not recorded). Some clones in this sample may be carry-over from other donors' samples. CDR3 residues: CASRWAGGFQETQYF. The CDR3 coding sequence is TGTGCCAGCCGCTGGGCGGGGGGGTTTCAAGAGACCCAGTACTTC.